These 12 T cell receptor beta chains came from one sample sequenced in a study of PD-1 blockade in classical Hodgkin lymphoma. Time point noted: cycle 4 day 1 (C4D1), after about 6 weeks of nivolumab. All patients experienced relapse after autologous stem cell transplantation, and brentuximab vedotin exposure was variable. Using immunoSEQ multiplex PCR, the repertoire was profiled, and TCRdb retains in-frame clones only, with some absent. The repertoire holds around 17,000 clones, with about 71% as singletons. The input for sequencing was peripheral blood mononuclear cells (PBMCs), taken before the fourth cycle of nivolumab. These receptors came from a human donor with classical Hodgkin lymphoma.

This chain joins TRBV4-2 and TRBJ2-3, with TRBD2 identical over 10 bases. The V and J ends lost 0 bases and 2 bases, in that order; junction bases with no gene match: 8. From germline, CDR1 is LGHNA and CDR2 YNFKEQ. The CDR3 is made up of 18 amino acids. CDR3 protein: CASSQDFLGLADTDTQYF. CDR3 DNA sequence: TGTGCCAGCAGCCAAGACTTCCTCGGACTAGCGGACACAGATACGCAGTATTTT.

The chain couples TRBV7-8 to TRBJ1-1; TRBD1 is a possible D gene (5 bases). Looked up from germline, CDR1 is SGHVS and CDR2 is FQNEAQ. The CDR3 covers 15 residues. The ends were cut back, 0 bases at V and 4 bases at J, with 12 bases in the middle. The CDR3 DNA follows: TGTGCCAGCAGCTTAGCCCTCGCAGGGCTCACTGAAGCTTTCTTT. Encoded protein: CASSLALAGLTEAFF.

The chain joins TRBV19 to TRBJ2-6, with D hard to call. CDR1 and CDR2 (germline): LNHDA, SQIVND (reference sequence). The CDR3 has 17 amino acids. Trimming left V 4 bases short and J 1 base short, with 14 bases between. CDR3 coding DNA: TGTGCCAGTAGTAGACCCACGACACCTTCTGGGGCCAACGTCCTGACTTTC. It is translated as CASSRPTTPSGANVLTF.

The rearrangement links TRBV10-3 to TRBJ1-2; maybe TRBD1 (5 bases). This CDR3 region has 13 residues. V lost 6 bases and J lost 3, with 11 bases in between. CDR1 is ENHRY, CDR2 SYGVKD, per germline. The CDR3 nucleotides read TGTGCCATCAGCGGGACGGACCACTATGGCTACACCTTC. It encodes CAISGTDHYGYTF.

The chain employs TRBV6-5 and TRBJ1-5, with TRBD1 matching 9 bases. Germline V lookup: CDR1 MNHEY, CDR2 SVGAGI. Trimming took 7 bases from V and 5 from J; bases not matched to a gene: 6. The CDR3 sequence is 14 residues long. The CDR3 bases are TGTGCCAGCATCGGACAGGGGTTGGATCAGCCCCAGCATTTT. It yields the protein CASIGQGLDQPQHF.

DNA for the CDR3: TGTGCCTCAGGGGAGTCCCGGGGAACAGATACGCAGTATTTT. Translating gives CASGESRGTDTQYF. The chain links TRBV27 to TRBJ2-3, with D maybe TRBD1 (6 bases). V dropped 11 bases and J dropped 3 bases, with 18 bases sitting between them. There are 14 residues in the CDR3. Germline V gene data show CDR1 as MNHEY and CDR2 as SMNVEV (reference sequence).

The chain uses TRBV29-1 and TRBJ1-3; D perhaps matches TRBD1 (6 bases). Germline V gene lookup returns CDR1 SQVTM and CDR2 ANQGSEA. This CDR3 is built from 16 residues. Trimming took 6 bases from V and 3 from J, leaving 21 bases between them. The CDR3 bases are TGCAGCGTCCTACTCCGGACAGTATCGGGTGGAAACACCATATATTTT. Its translation: CSVLLRTVSGGNTIYF. The full variable domain, its missing parts supplied by reference TRBV29-1 and TRBJ1-3, is SAVISQKPSRDICQRGTSLTIQCQVDSQVTMMFWYRQQPGQSLTLIATANQGSEATYESGFVIDKFPISRPNLTFSTLTVSNMSPEDSSIYLCSVLLRTVSGGNTIYFGEGSWLTVV.

The genes are TRBV27 and TRBJ1-6; D is perhaps TRBD1 (5 bases). The CDR3 totals 19 residues. Trimming took 5 bases from V and 6 from J, leaving 26 bases between them. CDR1 and CDR2 (germline): MNHEY, SMNVEV (reference sequence). CDR3 sequence (DNA): TGTGCCAGCAGTCTGTCCCGGGACTCACTCGGGGCCTCTAATTCACCCCTCCACTTT. Residues: CASSLSRDSLGASNSPLHF.

The chain carries TRBV5-4 and TRBJ2-1; the D gene could be TRBD1 or TRBD2 (5 bases each). This CDR3 has 17 amino acids. Germline lookup yields CDR1 SGHNT and CDR2 YYREEE (reference sequence). The germline V and J ends were trimmed by 0 bases and 0 bases, with 13 bases remaining between them. The CDR3 is CASSLEAGTVSYNEQFF. The CDR3 DNA is TGTGCCAGCAGCTTGGAAGCCGGGACGGTCTCCTACAATGAGCAGTTCTTC.

The chain joins TRBV7-9 to TRBJ2-5, with 7 bases lining up with TRBD1. Germline V gene lookup returns CDR1 SEHNR and CDR2 FQNEAQ (reference sequence). V lost 5 bases to trimming and J lost 5 bases; unmatched junction nucleotides: 8. The CDR3 extends over 14 amino acids. This CDR3 is CASSKTGPGETQYF. DNA for the CDR3: TGTGCCAGCAGCAAGACAGGGCCTGGGGAGACCCAGTACTTC. The full variable domain, in which reference TRBV7-9 and TRBJ2-5 provide the parts outside the CDR3, is DTGVSQNPRHKITKRGQNVTFRCDPISEHNRLYWYRQTLGQGPEFLTYFQNEAQLEKSRLLSDRFSAERPKGSFSTLEIQRTEQGDSAMYLCASSKTGPGETQYFGPGTRLLVL.

The chain links TRBV6-5 to TRBJ2-7; 7 bases map to TRBD2. The CDR3 has 15 residues. The germline V gene encodes CDR1 MNHEY and CDR2 SVGAGI. The V segment lost 0 bases and the J segment 3 bases; nucleotides outside the gene matches: 5. This CDR3 reads CASSYSTGGSYEQYF. The DNA of the CDR3 is TGTGCCAGCAGTTACTCGACGGGGGGAAGCTACGAGCAGTACTTC.

This clone has only a few counts. The genes are TRBV14 and TRBJ2-5; 7 nucleotides agree with TRBD2. There are 15 residues in the CDR3. V gave up 0 bases and J gave up 5 bases; unmatched junction bases: 6. Per the germline V gene, CDR1 is SGHDN and CDR2 is FVKESK. The CDR3 region has the DNA TGTGCCAGCAGCCAAGATCAAGCGGGATTGGAGACCCAGTACTTC. It is translated as CASSQDQAGLETQYF.